This section outlines one T cell receptor beta chain sequence together with its context. Its antigen remains unidentified. The PCR had 60 Vbeta and 13 Jbeta primers. Clones were read by immunoSEQ multiplex PCR, and TCRdb kept only the in-frame ones, dropping some. The sample yields roughly 180,000 clones, about 9.4% seen once. The data were obtained in a study of cytomegalovirus exposure and HLA in healthy donors. The CDR3 spans 14 residues. V lost 5 bases to trimming and J lost 5 bases, with 12 bases between them. Germline V gene lookup returns CDR1 LNHDA and CDR2 SQIVND (reference sequence). The study, taken as a whole, reports: When the data were analyzed later, several of the most significant clusters appeared to be linked to common viral pathogens. Most of the TCR beta V segments (in an earlier analysis) were productive either about 90% or about 30% of the time.

The rearrangement uses TRBV19 and TRBJ1-4, with no clear D. The clonotype comes from a woman aged 25 to 39 in good health and CMV-seropositive. The sequenced sample consisted of PBMCs. The CDR3 reads CASSSTGENEKLFF. The CDR3 coding sequence is TGTGCCAGTAGTTCGACCGGGGAAAATGAAAAACTGTTTTTT.